The clone carrying this T cell receptor (beta chain) has just one count. Its antigen remains unknown. The method was immunoSEQ multiplex PCR; TCRdb's version includes in-frame clones alone and lacks a portion of them. The table shows fewer than 150,000 clones, with over 80% occurring only once. The sample belongs to a study of T cell responses to AZD1222 COVID-19 vaccine. Findings and caveats of the study: Unmutated regions of variants are reportedly targeted by nearly half of spike-specific TCRs.

This sequence was found in an adult who received the AZD1222 COVID-19 vaccine. The sample was peripheral blood, taken 28 days after the second AZD1222 dose.

For the CDR3, the DNA is TGTGCCAGCAGCTTTCGGGGGCGCGAGCAGTTCTTC. Translated, it gives CASSFRGREQFF. This chain uses TRBV7-2 with TRBJ2-1, with D perhaps assigned TRBD1 or TRBD2 (6 bases each). Trimming took 3 bases from V and 10 from J, leaving 10 bases between them. This CDR3 comprises 12 residues. Germline V gene data show CDR1 as SGHTA and CDR2 as FQGNSA.